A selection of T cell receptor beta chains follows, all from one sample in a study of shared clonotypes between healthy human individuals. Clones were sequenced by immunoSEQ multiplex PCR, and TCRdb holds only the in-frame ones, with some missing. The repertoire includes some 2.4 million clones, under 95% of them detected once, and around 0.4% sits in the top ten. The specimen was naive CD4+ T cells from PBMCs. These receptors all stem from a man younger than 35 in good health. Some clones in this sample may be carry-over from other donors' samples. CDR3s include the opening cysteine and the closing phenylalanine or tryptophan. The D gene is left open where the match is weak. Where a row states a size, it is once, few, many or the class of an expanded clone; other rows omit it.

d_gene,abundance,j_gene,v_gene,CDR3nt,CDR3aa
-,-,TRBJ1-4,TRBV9,TGTGCCAGCAGCGTAGACCGGTCGAATGAAAAACTGTTTTTT,CASSVDRSNEKLFF
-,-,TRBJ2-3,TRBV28,TGTGCCAGCAGTTTTAGGATCACAGATACGCAGTATTTT,CASSFRITDTQYF
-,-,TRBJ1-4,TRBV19,TGTGCCAGTAGTATTAATGTGGGGCGCGAGGGATTCGGTAATGAAAAACTGTTTTTT,CASSINVGREGFGNEKLFF
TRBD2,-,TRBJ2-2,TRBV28,TGTGCCAGCAGTTTCTATCGCTTAGGACTAGCGCCTACCGGGGAGCTGTTTTTT,CASSFYRLGLAPTGELFF
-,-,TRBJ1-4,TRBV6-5,TGTGCCAGCAGTTTTTCGACCCTTAATGAAAAACTGTTTTTT,CASSFSTLNEKLFF
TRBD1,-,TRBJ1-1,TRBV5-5,TGTGCCAGCAGCTTGTTGGGACAGCCCGGCGGGGCTTTCTTT,CASSLLGQPGGAFF
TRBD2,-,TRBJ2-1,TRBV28,TGTGCCAGCAGCACAAAAGTTCGTCGGACTAGCGGGAACAATGAGCAGTTCTTC,CASSTKVRRTSGNNEQFF
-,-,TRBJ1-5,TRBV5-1,TGCGCCAGCAGCTTGTCTCCTGGGAGCAATCAGCCCCAGCATTTT,CASSLSPGSNQPQHF
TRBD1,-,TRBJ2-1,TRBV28,TGTGCCAGCAGCTGGGACAGGGCCTACAATGAGCAGTTCTTC,CASSWDRAYNEQFF
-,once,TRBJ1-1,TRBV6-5,TGTGCCAGCAAGAGGGAGCCCATGAACACTGAAGCTTTCTTT,CASKREPMNTEAFF
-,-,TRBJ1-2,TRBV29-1,TGCAGCGTTATAGCCACCGGGACAATAACTGGCTACACCTTC,CSVIATGTITGYTF
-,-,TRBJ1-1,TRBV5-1,TGCGCCAGCACCACATCAGGGAACACTGAAGCTTTCTTT,CASTTSGNTEAFF
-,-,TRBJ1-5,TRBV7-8,TGTGCCAGCAGCTTCGCCGGGGACAAGCAGCCCCAGCATTTT,CASSFAGDKQPQHF
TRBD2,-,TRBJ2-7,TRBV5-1,TGCGCCAGCAGCTTCCCGGGGGGGGTCCACGAGCAGTACTTC,CASSFPGGVHEQYF
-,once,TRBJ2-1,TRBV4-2,TGTGCCAGCAGCCAAGTGGGGGTAACCTACAATGAGCAGTTCTTC,CASSQVGVTYNEQFF
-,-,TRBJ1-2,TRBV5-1,TGCGCCAGCAGCTTGACAGGGACCACCGCCTATGGCTACACCTTC,CASSLTGTTAYGYTF
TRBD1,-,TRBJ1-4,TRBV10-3,TGTGCCATCAGTCCTACCCCCGGGACAGGGGGTGGTGCTAATGAAAAACTGTTTTTT,CAISPTPGTGGGANEKLFF
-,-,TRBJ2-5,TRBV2,TGTGCCAGCAGACTACAAGAGACCCAGTACTTC,CASRLQETQYF
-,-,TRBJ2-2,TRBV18,TGTGCCAGCTCACGCACGGGAGATGCGGGCGGGGAGCTGTTTTTT,CASSRTGDAGGELFF
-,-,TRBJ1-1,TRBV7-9,TGTGCCAGCAGCTTAGGGGTACCGGATGAAGCTTTCTTT,CASSLGVPDEAFF
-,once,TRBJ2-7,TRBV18,TGTGCCAGCTCACCGTCGGCCCACGAGCAGTACTTC,CASSPSAHEQYF
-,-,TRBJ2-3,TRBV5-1,TGCGCCAGCAGCTTGAGGGCCTATCGAGCTAGCACAGATACGCAGTATTTT,CASSLRAYRASTDTQYF
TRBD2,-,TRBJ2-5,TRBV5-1,TGCGCCAGCAGCGTGACTAGCGGTCGGGAGACCCAGTACTTC,CASSVTSGRETQYF
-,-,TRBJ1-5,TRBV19,TGTGCCAGTAGGACCGGGTCCTCACCTAGCAATCAGCCCCAGCATTTT,CASRTGSSPSNQPQHF
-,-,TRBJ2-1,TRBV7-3,TGTGCCAGCAGCCAAAGACAGGACAATGAGCAGTTCTTC,CASSQRQDNEQFF
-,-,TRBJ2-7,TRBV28,TGTGCCAGCAGTCTCTTTGGCCTGAACTCCTACGAGCAGTACTTC,CASSLFGLNSYEQYF
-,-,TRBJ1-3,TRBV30,TGTGCCTGGAGTGTCGGGGTTTCTGGAAACACCATATATTTT,CAWSVGVSGNTIYF
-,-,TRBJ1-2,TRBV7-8,TGTGCCAGCAGCTTAGCCGCGGGAGCGGGCTATGGCTACACCTTC,CASSLAAGAGYGYTF
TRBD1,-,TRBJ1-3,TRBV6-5,TGTGCCAGCAGTTACACCAGGGGGACTGGAAACACCATATATTTT,CASSYTRGTGNTIYF